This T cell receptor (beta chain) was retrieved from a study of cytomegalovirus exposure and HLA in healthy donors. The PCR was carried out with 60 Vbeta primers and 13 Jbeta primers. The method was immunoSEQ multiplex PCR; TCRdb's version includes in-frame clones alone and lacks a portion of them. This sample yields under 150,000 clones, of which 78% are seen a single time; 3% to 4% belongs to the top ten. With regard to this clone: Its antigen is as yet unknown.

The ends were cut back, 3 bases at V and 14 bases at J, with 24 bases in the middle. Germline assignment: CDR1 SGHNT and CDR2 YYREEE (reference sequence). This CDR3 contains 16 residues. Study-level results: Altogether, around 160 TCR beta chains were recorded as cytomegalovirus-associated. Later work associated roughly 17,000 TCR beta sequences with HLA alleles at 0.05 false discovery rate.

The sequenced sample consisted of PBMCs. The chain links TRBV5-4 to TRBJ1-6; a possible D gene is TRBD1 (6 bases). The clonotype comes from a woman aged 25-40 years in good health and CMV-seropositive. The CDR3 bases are TGTGCCAGCAGCTCAAGGGGGGGACAAGGGACGGTAACCCTCCACTTT. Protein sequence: CASSSRGGQGTVTLHF.